This TCR beta chain came from a study of cytomegalovirus exposure and HLA in healthy donors. Every donor was a healthy person donating bone marrow. In regard to this clone: The antigen is undetermined.

The V end lost 5 bases, the J end lost 0 bases, and 10 bases lay between the germline ends. Germline V gene data show CDR1 as GTSNPN and CDR2 as SVGIG (reference sequence). The CDR3 is 13 amino acids. It was with 60 Vbeta and 13 Jbeta primers that the PCR ran. TCRdb keeps only in-frame clones here, not all; method: immunoSEQ multiplex PCR. The data contain some 150,000 clones, 70% to 85% of them singletons. Overall study findings and caveats: Later analysis identified 16,000 or so TCR beta sequences associated with HLA alleles, using a false discovery rate threshold of 0.05. Through in vitro validation, a few CMV-associated chains were shown to be specific for CMV antigens. A likely sequencing artifact accounted for one observed cluster of highly shared sequence variants.

The TCR was taken from a human donor in good health. The sequenced sample consisted of PBMCs. V usage is TRBV30 and J usage is TRBJ1-2; maybe TRBD1 (6 bases). CDR3 loop: CAWESGANYGYTF. The CDR3 nucleotides read TGTGCCTGGGAATCAGGGGCTAACTATGGCTACACCTTC.